This T cell receptor beta chain was recorded in a study of T cells in Graves' hyperthyroidism and ophthalmopathy. Study-wide results and limits: Among clonotypes expanded in thyroid above 0.001, most were also found in blood. Separation of ophthalmopathy from stable hyperthyroidism was achieved by a 13 V-J model.

The germline gives CDR1 SEHNR, CDR2 FQNEAQ (reference sequence). This CDR3 region has 14 residues. V shed 4 bases and J shed 2 bases, with 12 bases lying between them. RNA transcripts served as the template for amplifying TCR beta CDR3 regions. With the HTBI primer set, the TCR CDR3 went through a first round of RT-PCR. In TCRdb, the multiplex PCR reads were re-called with MiXCR into one record per CDR3 protein. Here the sample spans 400,000 to 600,000 distinct CDR3 sequences, less than 25% being singletons. This clonotype was counted at least ten times. What it binds is not known. Subjects aged 18 to 65 presented with newly diagnosed hyperthyroidism of less than 2 months' duration.

Sample: blood. The chain employs TRBV7-9 and TRBJ2-7, with D possibly called TRBD1 or TRBD2 (6 bases each). The clonotype originates from a young man with Graves' hyperthyroidism. CDR3 protein: CASSSPRGPYEQYF. CDR3 nucleotide sequence: TGTGCCAGCAGCTCCCCTCGGGGGCCCTACGAGCAGTACTTC.